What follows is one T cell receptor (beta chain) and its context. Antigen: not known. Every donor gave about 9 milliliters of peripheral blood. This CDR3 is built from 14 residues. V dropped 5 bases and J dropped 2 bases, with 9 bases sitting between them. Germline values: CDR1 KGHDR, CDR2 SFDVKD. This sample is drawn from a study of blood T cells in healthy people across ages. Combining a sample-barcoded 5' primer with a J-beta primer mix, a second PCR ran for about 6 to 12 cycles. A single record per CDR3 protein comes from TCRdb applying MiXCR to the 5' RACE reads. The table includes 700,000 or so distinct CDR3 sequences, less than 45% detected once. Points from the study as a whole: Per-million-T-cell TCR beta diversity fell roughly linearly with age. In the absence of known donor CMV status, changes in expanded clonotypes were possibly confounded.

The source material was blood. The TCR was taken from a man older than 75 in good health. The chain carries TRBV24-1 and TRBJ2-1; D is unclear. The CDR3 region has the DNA TGTGCCACCAGTGGGGAAAGCCCCTACAATGAGCAGTTCTTC. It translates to CATSGESPYNEQFF.